This T cell receptor beta chain was observed in a study of Graves' ophthalmopathy and Graves' hyperthyroidism. In the study overall: At the time of initial diagnosis and before any treatment, peripheral blood was collected. Notes on the study in general: Also, most clonotypes expanded in the thyroid above 0.001 frequency appeared in blood.

CDR3 regions of TCR beta were amplified from RNA transcripts. After a first-round RT-PCR with HTBI primers, a second-round multiplex PCR was run. TCRdb re-analysed the multiplex PCR reads in MiXCR, keeping a single row per CDR3 protein. In the table there are more than 40,000 distinct CDR3 sequences, around 48% of which are singletons. Trimming shortened V by 2 bases and J by 6 bases, and 8 bases separated the two germline ends. CDR1 is KGHSH, CDR2 LQKENI, per germline. This CDR3 is built from 14 residues. This clonotype was detected many times. No antigen is known for it. Other autoimmune disease, uncontrolled infection, pregnancy and lactation led to exclusion.

Sequencing input: peripheral blood. This TCR derives from an adult man with Graves' ophthalmopathy. The chain combines TRBV18 with TRBJ1-6, with unresolved D. CDR3 coding DNA: TGTGCCAGCTCACCAAGTAGTGCTAATTCACCCCTCCACTTT. Its protein is CASSPSSANSPLHF.